This entry features one TCR beta chain sequence. Its target is not known. Sorted-subset replicate PCR reactions contained 200 ng DNA, corresponding to approximately 30,000 T cell genomes. Clones were sequenced by immunoSEQ multiplex PCR, and TCRdb holds only the in-frame ones, with some missing. The table records some 630,000 clones, roughly 70% of them present only once. This specimen belongs to a study of shared clonotypes between healthy human individuals. General observations from the study: Generally, estimated richness proved larger in naive subsets than it did in memory subsets.

The J segment lost 5 bases and the V segment lost 3 bases, leaving 6 bases of the junction unmatched. In germline, CDR1 is MDHEN, CDR2 SYDVKM. The CDR3 spans 14 residues. Sequenced input: memory CD4+ T cells sorted from blood. The subset was: CD45RA-negative fraction. The TCR originated in a woman under 40 in good health. The V call is TRBV28, the J call TRBJ2-5, with 7 bases that match TRBD1. The CDR3 region has the DNA TGTGCCAGCAGTTTTCGAGGGGGCATGGAGACCCAGTACTTC. Its translation is CASSFRGGMETQYF.